This TCR beta chain was documented in a study of T cell repertoires in cytomegalovirus infection. Study-wide context: The study used recently identified HLA-C-restricted and well-studied HLA-B-restricted CMV epitopes. Indicated by public TCR beta signatures were CMV infection and matching HLA type.

V lost 7 bases and J 8 bases, leaving 11 bases between the germline ends. The CDR3 loop spans 11 amino acids. This clonotype was counted a few times. The antigen remains unidentified. TCRdb analysed the reads with MiXCR anew, one entry per CDR3 protein. The sample lists around 900,000 distinct CDR3 sequences; approximately 33% were seen once. Study findings and constraints: Summed frequency of public TCR beta families distinguished CMV carriers with the relevant HLA. The ex vivo response was dominated by HLA-C-restricted CMV-specific TCR beta clonotypes.

The chain couples TRBV12-3 or TRBV12-4 to TRBJ1-1, with D possibly TRBD1 on 5 matching bases. The starting material was cultured CD8+ T cells from PBMCs, obtained from culture after CMV antigen stimulation. This receptor was obtained from a human donor in good health (CMV status not recorded). Some clones in this sample may be carry-over from other donors' samples. The CDR3 protein is CASTAGLEAFF. DNA of the CDR3: TGTGCCAGCACCGCAGGGTTAGAAGCTTTCTTT.